The 32 T cell receptor beta chains listed next were all sequenced from one sample in a study of blood T cell repertoires in COVID-19. Clones were read by immunoSEQ multiplex PCR, and TCRdb kept only the in-frame ones, dropping some. The sample includes just under 45,000 clones, about 87% of them seen just once. Sample: peripheral blood. The source is a woman between 35 and 50 years old with acute or convalescent COVID-19.

The genes are TRBV30 and TRBJ1-5, with D possibly TRBD1 on 6 matching bases. Per the germline V gene, CDR1 is GTSNPN and CDR2 is SVGIG (reference sequence). This CDR3 is built from 13 residues. The ends were cut back, 2 bases at V and 5 bases at J, with 10 bases in the middle. The CDR3 protein is CAWSPRGDQPQHF. In DNA, the CDR3 is TGTGCCTGGAGTCCCAGGGGAGATCAGCCCCAGCATTTT.

This sequence joins TRBV18 and TRBJ2-3, with a weak D call TRBD2 (6 bases). This CDR3 is built from 15 residues. Looked up from germline, CDR1 is KGHSH and CDR2 is LQKENI. V dropped 0 bases and J dropped 0 bases, with 7 bases sitting between them. The CDR3 region has the DNA TGTGCCAGCTCACCACCTAGCGGCAGCACAGATACGCAGTATTTT. Amino acids: CASSPPSGSTDTQYF.

The V call is TRBV7-9, the J call TRBJ2-7; 8 bases are shared with TRBD1. There are 15 residues in the CDR3. Trimming took 5 bases from V and 5 from J; bases not matched to a gene: 11. The V gene's germline CDR1 is SEHNR and CDR2 FQNEAQ (reference sequence). The CDR3: CASSRTGPSWDEQYF. CDR3 DNA sequence: TGTGCCAGCAGCCGGACAGGGCCAAGTTGGGACGAGCAGTACTTC.

V and J are TRBV11-2 and TRBJ1-4; 8 bases map to TRBD1. The CDR3 is 16 residues long. Germline values: CDR1 SGHAT, CDR2 FQNNGV. V lost 3 bases and J lost 7; bases outside the gene matches: 10. CDR3 in DNA: TGTGCCAGCAGCTTCACAGGGGGGGGTAATGTTGAAAAACTGTTTTTT. Its protein product is CASSFTGGGNVEKLFF.

V is TRBV15 and J is TRBJ2-6; 7 nucleotides line up with TRBD1. Looked up from germline, CDR1 is LNHNV and CDR2 is YYDKDF (reference sequence). This CDR3 has 17 residues. V was pared by 0 bases and J by 2 bases, with 4 bases of the junction left unmatched. CDR3 sequence reads: CATSRDPTGPGANVLTF. The CDR3, as DNA: TGTGCCACCAGCAGAGACCCGACAGGGCCTGGGGCCAACGTCCTGACTTTC.

This sequence joins TRBV15 and TRBJ1-6, with D unresolved. From germline, CDR1 is LNHNV and CDR2 YYDKDF (reference sequence). The CDR3 loop spans 14 amino acids. V lost 5 bases to trimming and J lost 0 bases, with 5 bases between them. The CDR3 DNA reads as TGTGCCACCAGCGGTAGCTCCTATAATTCACCCCTCCACTTT. Amino acids: CATSGSSYNSPLHF.

CDR3 amino acids: CASSSRSGYNEQFF. Written as DNA, the CDR3 is TGTGCCAGTAGCTCTCGGAGCGGATACAATGAGCAGTTCTTC. V gene TRBV19 combines with J gene TRBJ2-1; D might be TRBD2 (5 bases). V lost 6 bases, J lost 4 bases, and 13 bases lay in between. In germline, CDR1 is LNHDA, CDR2 SQIVND (reference sequence). The CDR3 loop spans 14 amino acids.

This rearrangement joins TRBV7-3 to TRBJ2-3; perhaps TRBD1 as D (6 bases). Trimming pared 5 bases from V and 0 bases from J, leaving 9 bases between. Germline values: CDR1 SGHTA, CDR2 FQGTGA. There are 14 residues in the CDR3. The CDR3 is CASSVTGSTDTQYF. The DNA for the CDR3 is TGTGCCAGCAGCGTCACAGGGAGCACAGATACGCAGTATTTT.

The V and J genes are TRBV10-1 and TRBJ1-4; weak D call: TRBD1 (6 bases). Trimming stripped 11 bases from V and 0 bases from J, with 16 bases between. The CDR3 consists of 15 residues. CDR1 and CDR2 (germline): WNHNN, SYGVQD (reference sequence). CDR3 in amino acids: CAEGGRTATNEKLFF. DNA for the CDR3: TGCGCCGAGGGGGGGCGTACCGCAACTAATGAAAAACTGTTTTTT.

V is TRBV6-5 and J is TRBJ1-2; D is ambiguous. Trimming removed 7 bases from V and 0 bases from J, with 9 bases in between. Per the germline V gene, CDR1 is MNHEY and CDR2 is SVGAGI. This CDR3 comprises 13 residues. The chain's CDR3 is CASTPGANYGYTF. The CDR3 DNA is TGTGCCAGCACCCCGGGAGCTAACTATGGCTACACCTTC.

This chain links TRBV7-3 with TRBJ1-2, with 8 positions matching TRBD1. With V trimmed by 6 bases and J by 4 bases, 10 bases remained unmatched. The CDR3 has 15 residues. Germline values: CDR1 SGHTA, CDR2 FQGTGA. In nucleotides, the CDR3 is TGTGCCAGCAGACAACGACAGGGGTGGGGCTATGGCTACACCTTC. Translated: CASRQRQGWGYGYTF.

The chain has TRBV5-1 and TRBJ2-7; D is perhaps TRBD1 (6 bases). The CDR3 is made up of 14 amino acids. The ends were cut back, 4 bases at V and 0 bases at J, with 11 bases in the middle. CDR1 is SGHRS, CDR2 YFSETQ, per germline. In DNA, the CDR3 is TGCGCCAGCAGCGCCCGGGACAACTCCTACGAGCAGTACTTC. It codes for CASSARDNSYEQYF.

V is TRBV6-6 and J is TRBJ1-5; the match to TRBD1 covers 7 bases. V gave up 5 bases and J gave up 1 base; unmatched junction bases: 5. The CDR3 consists of 15 residues. The V gene's germline CDR1 is MNHNY and CDR2 SVGAGI (reference sequence). The CDR3 reads CASSPTGLSNQPQHF. The CDR3 DNA reads as TGTGCCAGCAGTCCGACAGGGCTAAGCAATCAGCCCCAGCATTTT.

The chain recombines TRBV7-9 with TRBJ1-2, with a tentative D call TRBD1 (6 bases). Trimming pared 1 base from V and 5 bases from J, leaving 17 bases between. Germline CDR1 reads SEHNR; CDR2 reads FQNEAQ (reference sequence). The CDR3 has 16 amino acids. CDR3 in amino acids: CASSLVSLGTKYGYTF. CDR3 DNA sequence: TGTGCCAGCAGCTTAGTTTCATTGGGGACAAAGTATGGCTACACCTTC.

This rearrangement joins TRBV15 to TRBJ2-1; 10 bases align to TRBD1. This CDR3 region has 15 residues. The germline V gene has CDR1 LNHNV and CDR2 YYDKDF (reference sequence). J gave up 8 bases and V 0 bases, and 4 bases lay outside the gene matches. CDR3 loop: CATSREGQGFDEQFF. CDR3 DNA sequence: TGTGCCACCAGCAGAGAGGGACAGGGGTTCGATGAGCAGTTCTTC.

V is TRBV27 and J is TRBJ2-3; D might be TRBD1 (6 bases). Deletions cut 2 bases from V and 5 bases from J, with 8 bases between. CDR3 length: 13 residues. Germline V gene lookup returns CDR1 MNHEY and CDR2 SMNVEV (reference sequence). The CDR3 loop reads CASSLATGDTQYF. The CDR3 DNA reads as TGTGCCAGCAGTTTAGCGACAGGAGATACGCAGTATTTT.

The chain carries TRBV6-1 and TRBJ2-7; TRBD2 aligns across 10 bases. After removal of 2 bases from V and 1 base from J, the junction contained 5 bases not matched to a gene. Germline V CDR1 and CDR2: MNHNS, SASEGT. This CDR3 region has 16 residues. CDR3 DNA sequence: TGTGCCAGCAGTGAAACTAGCGGGATCTCTTCCTACGAGCAGTACTTC. Translating gives CASSETSGISSYEQYF.

The chain employs TRBV28 and TRBJ1-1, with 8 bases matching TRBD1. The CDR3 contains 15 residues. The germline V gene has CDR1 MDHEN and CDR2 SYDVKM. The V and J ends lost 9 bases and 0 bases, in that order; junction bases with no gene match: 9. The CDR3 DNA reads TGTGCCAGTTCTTCCCCGGGACAGGTGAACACTGAAGCTTTCTTT. Encoded protein: CASSSPGQVNTEAFF.

V usage is TRBV19 and J usage is TRBJ2-5; the D is unclear. With 4 bases removed from V and 0 bases from J, the gap between germline ends came to 6 bases. There are 13 residues in the CDR3. Germline V gene lookup returns CDR1 LNHDA and CDR2 SQIVND (reference sequence). Here the CDR3 reads CASSTPYQETQYF. CDR3 nucleotides: TGTGCCAGTAGTACCCCTTACCAAGAGACCCAGTACTTC.

The chain combines TRBV30 with TRBJ1-1, with 8 bases identical to TRBD1. Germline-derived CDR1 and CDR2 are GTSNPN and SVGIG (reference sequence). V lost 1 base and J lost 5; bases outside the gene matches: 3. This CDR3 has 13 amino acids. CDR3 bases: TGTGCCTGGAGTGCTACAGGGGGGACTGAAGCTTTCTTT. Protein: CAWSATGGTEAFF.

The CDR3 coding sequence is TGTGCCACCAGCAGGACAGGGGGCGTTGGGCAGCCCCAGCATTTT. Translation gives CATSRTGGVGQPQHF. J is TRBJ1-5 and V is TRBV15; 10 bases map to TRBD1. The CDR3 has 15 amino acids. Germline V lookup: CDR1 LNHNV, CDR2 YYDKDF (reference sequence). Trimming took 3 bases from V and 7 from J; bases not matched to a gene: 6.

This clone was counted once. The chain links TRBV6-6 to TRBJ1-2, with 8 bases that match TRBD1. The CDR3 is 15 amino acids. With V trimmed by 0 bases and J by 4 bases, 4 bases remained unmatched. CDR1 and CDR2 (germline): MNHNY, SVGAGI (reference sequence). Written as DNA, the CDR3 is TGTGCCAGCAGTTACTCGATGGACAGGGCCTATGGCTACACCTTC. As protein: CASSYSMDRAYGYTF.

The V and J genes are TRBV7-9 and TRBJ2-1; D may be TRBD1 (5 bases). Trimming pared 3 bases from V and 7 bases from J, leaving 16 bases between. CDR1 is SEHNR and CDR2 is FQNEAQ in the germline V gene (reference sequence). This CDR3 is built from 15 residues. CDR3 DNA sequence: TGTGCCAGCAGCTTCGCGGACAAGATCAGGAATGAGCAGTTCTTC. The encoded protein is CASSFADKIRNEQFF. The full variable domain, in which reference TRBV7-9 and TRBJ2-1 provide the parts outside the CDR3, is DTGVSQNPRHKITKRGQNVTFRCDPISEHNRLYWYRQTLGQGPEFLTYFQNEAQLEKSRLLSDRFSAERPKGSFSTLEIQRTEQGDSAMYLCASSFADKIRNEQFFGPGTRLTVL.

The V call is TRBV12-3 or TRBV12-4, the J call TRBJ1-2, with D uncertain. The CDR3 contains 13 residues. V was cut by 8 bases and J by 7 bases, with 17 bases left in between. For the CDR3, the DNA is TGTGCCAGCGGTCCCGTCGGGTTCTCTGGCTACACCTTC. Encoded protein: CASGPVGFSGYTF.

The chain is built from TRBV4-2 and TRBJ2-2; 9 nucleotides align to TRBD2. CDR1 LGHNA and CDR2 YNFKEQ come from the germline V gene. This CDR3 comprises 17 residues. After removal of 0 bases from V and 5 bases from J, the junction contained 7 bases not matched to a gene. The chain's CDR3 is CASSQESGGTKTGELFF. The CDR3 DNA follows: TGTGCCAGCAGCCAAGAAAGCGGGGGGACCAAGACCGGGGAGCTGTTTTTT.

This clone has a single count. The V and J genes are TRBV2 and TRBJ2-1, with 11 bases that match TRBD2. Unmatched junction bases numbered 2, after V lost 3 bases and J lost 4 bases. The CDR3 loop spans 15 amino acids. CDR1 SNHLY and CDR2 FYNNEI come from the germline V gene. Here the CDR3 reads CASSELAGGYNEQFF. As DNA, the CDR3 is TGTGCCAGCAGTGAGCTAGCGGGAGGTTACAATGAGCAGTTCTTC.

This chain joins TRBV4-2 and TRBJ1-2; D possibly corresponds to TRBD1 (5 bases). The CDR3 extends over 16 amino acids. Germline CDR1 is LGHNA and CDR2 is YNFKEQ. Deletions cut 1 base from V and 5 bases from J, with 17 bases between. The CDR3 bases are TGTGCCAGCAGCCAAGTTGGGGCCGCGGGGGGGTATGGCTACACCTTC. Amino acids: CASSQVGAAGGYGYTF.

The gene calls are TRBV30 and TRBJ1-2; D is ambiguous. V was shortened by 2 bases and J by 8 bases, with 15 bases between the two germline ends. The CDR3 extends over 13 amino acids. Germline assignment: CDR1 GTSNPN and CDR2 SVGIG (reference sequence). The CDR3 DNA sequence: TGTGCCTGGAGTCCCTCAATCAGTTGGGGCTACACCTTC. This codes for CAWSPSISWGYTF.

The chain is built from TRBV9 and TRBJ1-3, with TRBD1 matching 8 bases. Germline V gene sequence: CDR1 SGDLS, CDR2 YYNGEE. The CDR3 sequence is 15 residues long. Trimming took 3 bases from V and 4 from J; bases not matched to a gene: 6. CDR3 protein: CASSDGTGPGNTIYF. DNA for the CDR3: TGTGCCAGCAGCGACGGGACAGGACCGGGAAACACCATATATTTT.

This clone appeared a single time. V is TRBV11-3 and J is TRBJ2-1; 9 bases map to TRBD1. CDR1 is SGHNT, CDR2 YENEEA, per germline. Trimming at V came to 5 bases and at J to 6 bases, leaving 11 bases not matched to a gene. The CDR3 is 16 amino acids. The DNA for the CDR3 is TGTGCCAGCAGCAACCGAGGGACAGGGAAAGTCAATGAGCAGTTCTTC. It encodes CASSNRGTGKVNEQFF.

The rearrangement joins TRBV5-4 to TRBJ1-3; 7 bases are a match to TRBD1. Germline-derived CDR1 and CDR2 are SGHNT and YYREEE (reference sequence). This CDR3 contains 15 residues. The V segment lost 2 bases and the J segment 4 bases; nucleotides outside the gene matches: 6. In DNA form, the CDR3 reads TGTGCCAGCAGCTTAACAGGGGCGTCGGGAAACACCATATATTTT. Its translation is CASSLTGASGNTIYF.

V is TRBV5-4 and J is TRBJ2-7, with no clear D. The V and J ends lost 4 bases and 5 bases respectively, with 10 bases between them. CDR1 and CDR2 from the germline V gene are SGHNT and YYREEE (reference sequence). The CDR3 totals 12 residues. The CDR3 DNA follows: TGTGCCAGCAGCCAGAACAACCACGAGCAGTACTTC. This gives the protein CASSQNNHEQYF.